A selection of T cell receptor beta chains follows, all from one sample in a study of control samples from healthy donors and cancer patients. Sequencing was performed with immunoSEQ multiplex PCR; in TCRdb, only in-frame clones are kept and a portion is missing. The sample includes approximately 150,000 clones, approximately 93% of them seen just once. Source material: blood. These receptors all stem from a man aged 18 to 29 in good health. Each CDR3 is given with its conserved first and last residue. The D gene is left open where the match is weak. Some rows mark clone size as missing; the rest say once, few, many or name a class of expanded clone.

j_call	clone_size	d_call	v_call	cdr3_nt	cdr3_aa
TRBJ1-6	.	TRBD1	TRBV27	TGTGCCAGCAGTCCTGACAGGGGAATCGATTCACCCCTCCACTTT	CASSPDRGIDSPLHF
TRBJ1-5	once	TRBD1	TRBV19	TGTGCCAGTAGTCCCGGACAGGGGGAACAGCCCCAGCATTTT	CASSPGQGEQPQHF
TRBJ2-1	.	TRBD1	TRBV7-8	TGTGCCAGCAGCATAGGACAGGCATACAATGAGCAGTTCTTC	CASSIGQAYNEQFF
TRBJ1-1	.	.	TRBV2	TGTGCCAGCAGGAGGGGCGACACTGAAGCTTTCTTT	CASRRGDTEAFF
TRBJ1-5	.	.	TRBV28	TGTGCCAGCACCCCCGAGTTGGGCAATCAGCCCCAGCATTTT	CASTPELGNQPQHF
TRBJ2-5	once	.	TRBV13	TGTGCCAGCAGCTTTCGGCGAACAGTGCAAGAGACCCAGTACTTC	CASSFRRTVQETQYF
TRBJ1-1	.	.	TRBV7-2	TGTGCCAGCAGCCAGTGGGCGAACACTGAAGCTTTCTTT	CASSQWANTEAFF
TRBJ1-1	.	.	TRBV6-5	TGTGCCAGCAGTTCTATCTCCGGGACAGAAGCTTTCTTT	CASSSISGTEAFF
TRBJ1-5	.	.	TRBV6-6	TGTGCCAGCAGTTCCCGGGACGGTTCTGATCCCCAGCATTTT	CASSSRDGSDPQHF
TRBJ2-5	.	.	TRBV19	TGTGCCAGTAGTGGTCGGATAGAAGAGACCCAGTACTTC	CASSGRIEETQYF
TRBJ2-5	once	.	TRBV11-2	TGTGCCAGCAGTCCCTCTAGTGATCCAGAGACCCAGTACTTC	CASSPSSDPETQYF
TRBJ2-7	.	TRBD2	TRBV7-9	TGTGCCAGCAGCCTCTCAAGCGGGAGCCCCTACGAGCAGTACTTC	CASSLSSGSPYEQYF
TRBJ2-1	.	.	TRBV9	TGTGCCAGCAGCGTAGGGGGTAGCGGCCTAAATGAGCAGTTCTTC	CASSVGGSGLNEQFF
TRBJ1-2	.	.	TRBV5-8	TGTGCCAGCAGCGTACGTGGCAATTGGTATGGCTACACCTTC	CASSVRGNWYGYTF
TRBJ2-7	.	TRBD2	TRBV4-1	TGCGCCAGCAGCCAATATAGCGGGAGGACCTACGAGCAGTACTTC	CASSQYSGRTYEQYF
TRBJ1-1	once	TRBD1	TRBV20-1	TGCAGTGCTGTTACAGGGGGGAAAGCTTTCTTT	CSAVTGGKAFF
TRBJ2-1	.	TRBD2	TRBV5-1	TGCGCCAGCAGCTTGGGAGCGGGGAATGAGCAGTTCTTC	CASSLGAGNEQFF
TRBJ1-2	.	TRBD1	TRBV7-2	TGTGCCAGCAGCGAAACCACCGGACAGGGCCTCAGGGATGGCTACACCTTC	CASSETTGQGLRDGYTF
TRBJ2-1	.	.	TRBV12-3/TRBV12-4	TGTGCCAGCAGTTCCCAGCCTAGCCGTGAGCAGTTCTTC	CASSSQPSREQFF
TRBJ2-7	.	.	TRBV5-4	TGTGCCAGCAGCTACAACCGCTACGAGCAGTACTTC	CASSYNRYEQYF
TRBJ2-5	.	.	TRBV3-1/TRBV3-2	TGTGCCAGCAGCCAACCTCCACTGTACCAAGAGACCCAGTACTTC	CASSQPPLYQETQYF
TRBJ2-5	.	.	TRBV11-3	TGTGCCAGCAGCTCCAGCCACAGAGAGACCCAGTACTTC	CASSSSHRETQYF
TRBJ1-4	.	.	TRBV7-3	TGTGCCAGCAGCTTCTTTTATCCCTCAGGGTACGGTGAAAAACTGTTTTTT	CASSFFYPSGYGEKLFF
TRBJ2-7	.	.	TRBV19	TGTGCCAGTAGTACAGCCCCTGGAGAGCAGTACTTC	CASSTAPGEQYF
TRBJ2-3	.	TRBD2	TRBV27	TGTGCCAGCAGTTTGGGGCCCCGGGAACTAGCGGGGCCCCGGGATACGCAGTATTTT	CASSLGPRELAGPRDTQYF
TRBJ1-5	.	TRBD1	TRBV10-1	TGCGCCAGCAGTGAGAGGCAGGGGGTTACTTATAGCAATCAGCCCCAGCATTTT	CASSERQGVTYSNQPQHF
TRBJ1-3	.	.	TRBV11-3	TGTGCCAGCAGCTTAGGAGGGGACGGGAGCTCTGGAAACACCATATATTTT	CASSLGGDGSSGNTIYF
TRBJ1-3	.	.	TRBV7-9	TGTGCCAGCAGCCCTCCCCGACGGACAGGAAACACCATATATTTT	CASSPPRRTGNTIYF
TRBJ2-1	.	.	TRBV7-9	TGTGCCAGCAGCTTGCGGGCAGGTAGCTCCTACAATGAGCAGTTCTTC	CASSLRAGSSYNEQFF
TRBJ1-3	.	.	TRBV14	TGTGCCAGCAGCCAAGTCCAGGGAACTGGAAACACCATATATTTT	CASSQVQGTGNTIYF
TRBJ1-4	.	.	TRBV27	TGTGCCAGCAGTTTTGAGGGAGCTAATGAAAAACTGTTTTTT	CASSFEGANEKLFF
TRBJ2-1	.	.	TRBV2	TGTGCCAGCAAAATCAGTCAGAATGAGCAGTTCTTC	CASKISQNEQFF
TRBJ1-2	.	TRBD1	TRBV5-5	TGTGCCAGCAGCAGACGAGAGGGGGCGCGGCCCCCCTATGGCTACACCTTC	CASSRREGARPPYGYTF
TRBJ1-3	.	.	TRBV30	TGTGCCTGGATAGCAGGACTCTCTGGAAACACCATATATTTT	CAWIAGLSGNTIYF
TRBJ1-5	.	.	TRBV7-8	TGTGCCAGCAGCTTAGCGGGACAGCCCCAGCATTTT	CASSLAGQPQHF
TRBJ2-7	.	TRBD1	TRBV5-8	TGTGCCAGCAGCGACGAGCCGGGACAGGGGGCTTCCTACGAGCAGTACTTC	CASSDEPGQGASYEQYF
TRBJ1-5	.	.	TRBV19	TGTGCCAGTAGTATGCTGGAGTATGGCAATCAGCCCCAGCATTTT	CASSMLEYGNQPQHF
TRBJ1-1	.	.	TRBV6-6	TGTGCCAGCAGTTACCCGAGACAGAACACTGAAGCTTTCTTT	CASSYPRQNTEAFF
TRBJ1-1	.	TRBD1	TRBV11-2	TGTGCCAGCAGCTATCGTCAGGGGGCAGGCACTGAAGCTTTCTTT	CASSYRQGAGTEAFF
TRBJ2-2	.	TRBD1	TRBV14	TGTGCCAGCAGCCAATACAGGGGAAGCACCGGGGAGCTGTTTTTT	CASSQYRGSTGELFF
TRBJ1-4	.	.	TRBV20-1	TGCAGTGCTAGTCCCCCTGAGGGTTTGGGGGGGCCTAATGAAAAACTGTTTTTT	CSASPPEGLGGPNEKLFF
TRBJ2-7	.	.	TRBV28	TGTGCCAGCAGTTTAAGTCTACTCACCTACGAGCAGTACTTC	CASSLSLLTYEQYF
TRBJ1-2	.	.	TRBV6-6	TGTGCCAGCAGTTTCGGCGCCCCGGGGGAGGGCGACTACACCTTC	CASSFGAPGEGDYTF
TRBJ1-3	.	.	TRBV3-1/TRBV3-2	TGTGCCAGCAGCCAAGAAGGTGGGGGCAGAGGGGGCACCATATATTTT	CASSQEGGGRGGTIYF